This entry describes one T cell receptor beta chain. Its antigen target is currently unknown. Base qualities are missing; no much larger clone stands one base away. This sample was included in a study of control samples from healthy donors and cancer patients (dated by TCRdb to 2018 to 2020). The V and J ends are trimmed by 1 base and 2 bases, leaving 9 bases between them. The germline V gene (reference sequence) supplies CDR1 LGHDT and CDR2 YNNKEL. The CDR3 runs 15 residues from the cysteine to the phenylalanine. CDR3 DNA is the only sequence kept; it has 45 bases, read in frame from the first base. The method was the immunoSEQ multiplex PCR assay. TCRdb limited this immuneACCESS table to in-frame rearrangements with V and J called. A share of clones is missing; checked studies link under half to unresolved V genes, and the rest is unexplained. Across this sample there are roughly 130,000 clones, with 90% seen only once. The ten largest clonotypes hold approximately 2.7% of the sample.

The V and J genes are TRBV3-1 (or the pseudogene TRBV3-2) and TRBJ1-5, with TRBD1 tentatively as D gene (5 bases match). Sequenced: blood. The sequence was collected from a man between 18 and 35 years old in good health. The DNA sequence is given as TGTGCCAGCAGCCAAGCAGGGAGTGGCAATCAGCCCCAGCATTTT. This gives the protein CASSQAGSGNQPQHF.